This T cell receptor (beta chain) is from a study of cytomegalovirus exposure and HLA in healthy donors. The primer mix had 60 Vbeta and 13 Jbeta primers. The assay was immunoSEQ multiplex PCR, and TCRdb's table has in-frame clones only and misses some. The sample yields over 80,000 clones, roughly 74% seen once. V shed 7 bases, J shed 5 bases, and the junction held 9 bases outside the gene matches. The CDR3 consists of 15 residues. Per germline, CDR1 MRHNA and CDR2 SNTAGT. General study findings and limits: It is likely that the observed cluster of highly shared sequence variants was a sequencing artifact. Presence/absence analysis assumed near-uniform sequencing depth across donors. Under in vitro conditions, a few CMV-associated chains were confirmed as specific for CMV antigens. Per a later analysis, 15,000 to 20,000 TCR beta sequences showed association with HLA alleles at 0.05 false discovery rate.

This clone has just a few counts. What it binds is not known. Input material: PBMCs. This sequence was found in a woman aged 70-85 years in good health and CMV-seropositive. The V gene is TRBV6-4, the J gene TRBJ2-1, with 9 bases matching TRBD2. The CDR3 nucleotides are TGTGCCAGCAAAGTGGGGGCTAGCGGGGACAATGAGCAGTTCTTC. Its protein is CASKVGASGDNEQFF.